This entry concerns a single T cell receptor beta chain. This specimen belongs to a study of CD8 T cells in ankylosing spondylitis. A quantitative 5'-RACE method, one with molecular barcodes, was used to make TCR beta libraries. Each CDR3 protein gets one entry after TCRdb re-called the 5' RACE reads with MiXCR. The table records about 360,000 distinct CDR3 sequences, roughly 20% of them present only once. Trimming cost V 8 bases and J 3 bases; bases outside gene matches: 5. Germline assignment: CDR1 MNHEY and CDR2 SMNVEV (reference sequence). The CDR3 is made up of 13 amino acids. The TCR was taken from a male donor with ankylosing spondylitis or in good health (not recorded which). The rearrangement uses TRBV27 and TRBJ2-7; 9 positions agree with TRBD1. The sequenced sample was blood, either unsorted or a sorted T cell fraction (not recorded which). The CDR3 loop reads CASGTGQGYEQYF. DNA of the CDR3: TGTGCCAGCGGCACGGGACAGGGCTACGAGCAGTACTTC.